The sequence of this T cell receptor beta chain was determined in a study of PD-L1 blockade in urothelial cancer. In the study overall: Treatment start was followed by blood analysis at 3 weeks (second dose) and again at 6 weeks. Counts from blood samples showed a median of roughly 150,000 T cells.

Patients' urothelial carcinoma was locally advanced or metastatic. PCRs each included synthetic TCR analog templates spiked in. Method: immunoSEQ multiplex PCR; TCRdb's copy keeps in-frame clones and lacks some. The data hold about 71,000 clones, with around nine tenths observed a single time. The junction had 3 bases not matched to a gene; V was cut back by 5 bases and J by 1 base. CDR3 length: 14 amino acids. Per germline, CDR1 SGHAT and CDR2 FQDESV (reference sequence). This receptor was identified in a man in his sixties with urothelial cancer. Sequences were derived from PBMCs, sampled around atezolizumab (anti-PD-L1) treatment. This chain links TRBV11-1 with TRBJ1-1; TRBD1 agrees at 8 bases. Here the CDR3 DNA reads TGTGCCAGCAGCCCGGACAGGGCGAACACTGAAGCTTTCTTT. This sequence encodes CASSPDRANTEAFF. The full variable domain, with the rest looked up from reference TRBV11-1 and TRBJ1-1, is EAEVAQSPRYKITEKSQAVAFWCDPISGHATLYWYRQILGQGPELLVQFQDESVVDDSQLPKDRFSAERLKGVDSTLKIQPAELGDSAMYLCASSPDRANTEAFFGQGTRLTVV.